A selection of T cell receptor beta chains follows, all from one sample in a study of patients and donors after allogeneic stem cell transplantation. TCRdb re-called the RT-PCR reads with MiXCR, one entry per CDR3 protein. The table has roughly 140,000 distinct CDR3 sequences, roughly 35% seen once. Source material: blood, either unsorted or a sorted T cell fraction (not recorded which). These receptors were collected from a human donor who was either an allogeneic HSCT recipient or a stem cell or donor lymphocyte infusion donor (not recorded which). It is not recorded whose cells these are; they may come from a transplant donor. Both conserved end residues are part of each CDR3. Fields, in order: V gene, D gene, clone size, J gene, CDR3 protein, CDR3 DNA. A D gene is named only where the DNA matches it firmly. The size of a clone is reported for some rows only, either as once, few or many, or as a class for expanded clones.

TRBV4-3,TRBD1,few,TRBJ1-2,CASSQDWGRGRRDGYTF,TGCGCCAGCAGCCAAGACTGGGGAAGGGGGCGCCGGGATGGCTACACCTTC
TRBV3-1,TRBD2,.,TRBJ2-1,CASSPRASGGAGEQFF,TGTGCCAGCAGCCCCCGGGCTAGCGGGGGGGCAGGTGAGCAGTTCTTC
TRBV6-2/TRBV6-3,TRBD2,.,TRBJ2-1,CASTQRGFWDEQFF,TGTGCCAGCACCCAGCGGGGGTTTTGGGATGAGCAGTTCTTC
TRBV12-3/TRBV12-4,.,.,TRBJ1-2,CASRPGRALNYGYTF,TGTGCCAGCAGACCCGGGAGGGCGCTCAACTATGGCTACACCTTC
TRBV4-1,.,few,TRBJ1-1,CASSQPTRGFPNTEAFF,TGCGCCAGCAGCCAACCAACCAGGGGTTTCCCGAACACTGAAGCTTTCTTT
TRBV12-3/TRBV12-4,.,few,TRBJ1-5,CASSNNLLEGNQPQHF,TGTGCCAGCAGTAATAATCTTCTCGAGGGCAATCAGCCCCAGCATTTT
TRBV29-1,.,.,TRBJ1-2,CSYRRGSQPYGYTF,TGCAGCTACCGTAGGGGCAGCCAACCCTATGGCTACACCTTC
TRBV7-9,TRBD1,few,TRBJ1-4,CASSIGTATNEKLFF,TGTGCCAGCAGCATCGGGACAGCAACTAATGAAAAACTGTTTTTT
TRBV4-1,.,.,TRBJ2-1,CASSQGSEQFF,TGCGCCAGCAGCCAAGGAAGTGAGCAGTTCTTC
TRBV29-1,.,.,TRBJ1-1,CSVQAGGRFFSNTEAFF,TGCAGCGTCCAAGCGGGGGGACGGTTCTTTTCGAACACTGAAGCTTTCTTT
TRBV20-1,.,few,TRBJ1-5,CSARLSASNQPQHF,TGCAGTGCTAGACTATCAGCGAGCAATCAGCCCCAGCATTTT
TRBV4-3,TRBD1,.,TRBJ1-5,CASSQRGGQFNQPQHF,TGCGCCAGCAGCCAAAGGGGGGGACAGTTCAATCAGCCCCAGCATTTT
TRBV29-1,TRBD1,few,TRBJ1-1,CSVAGQGNTEAFF,TGCAGCGTCGCCGGACAGGGTAACACTGAAGCTTTCTTT
TRBV12-3/TRBV12-4,TRBD2,.,TRBJ2-2,CASRSSGGAGELFF,TGTGCCAGCAGGAGTAGCGGGGGTGCCGGGGAGCTGTTTTTT
TRBV20-1,.,few,TRBJ1-2,CSAPPRPGYWEGNGYTF,TGCAGTGCTCCACCACGCCCGGGTTATTGGGAGGGGAATGGCTACACCTTC
TRBV4-3,.,.,TRBJ2-2,CASSQDYGANTGELFF,TGCGCCAGCAGCCAAGATTACGGGGCGAACACCGGGGAGCTGTTTTTT
TRBV10-3,TRBD1,.,TRBJ1-2,CAISESAGGGYTF,TGTGCCATCAGTGAGTCCGCAGGGGGAGGCTACACCTTC
TRBV20-1,TRBD1,many,TRBJ1-2,CSARDETGVTTF,TGCAGTGCTAGAGACGAGACAGGGGTGACCACCTTC
TRBV20-1,.,few,TRBJ2-1,CSATSAWGYNEQFF,TGCAGTGCGACCTCAGCGTGGGGCTACAATGAGCAGTTCTTC
TRBV7-3,.,.,TRBJ2-2,CASSSFTGTGELFF,TGTGCCAGCAGCTCATTTACGGGTACCGGGGAGCTGTTTTTT
TRBV7-2,.,few,TRBJ1-2,CASSSFIERGYTF,TGTGCCAGCAGCTCATTCATCGAGAGGGGCTACACCTTC
TRBV5-1,.,few,TRBJ2-5,CASSLPYFLGSDTEETQYF,TGCGCCAGCAGCTTGCCTTACTTCTTGGGCAGCGACACGGAGGAGACCCAGTACTTC
TRBV12-3/TRBV12-4,.,once,TRBJ1-2,CASRPSGTPDYGYTF,TGTGCCAGCAGACCTTCGGGGACACCGGACTATGGCTACACCTTC
TRBV5-5,.,.,TRBJ1-4,CASSLLTGAGNEKLFF,TGTGCCAGCAGCTTATTGACAGGCGCTGGTAATGAAAAACTGTTTTTT
TRBV20-1,.,.,TRBJ1-4,CSARVFRGEKLFF,TGCAGTGCTAGAGTATTCAGGGGTGAAAAACTGTTTTTT
TRBV12-3/TRBV12-4,TRBD1,few,TRBJ1-5,CASSQTGARGQPQHF,TGTGCCAGCAGTCAGACAGGGGCCCGGGGGCAGCCCCAGCATTTT
TRBV12-3/TRBV12-4,.,few,TRBJ1-3,CASEINRVSGNTIYF,TGTGCCAGCGAGATCAACAGGGTCTCTGGAAACACCATATATTTT
TRBV6-1,.,.,TRBJ1-6,CASSYIQANNSPLHF,TGTGCCAGCAGTTACATCCAGGCAAATAATTCACCCCTCCACTTT
TRBV10-3,.,.,TRBJ1-2,CTSRPTPPDNYGYTF,TGTACCTCCCGACCCACTCCCCCCGACAACTATGGCTACACCTTC
TRBV4-1,.,.,TRBJ2-3,CASSQEGGGTDTQYF,TGCGCCAGCAGCCAAGAGGGCGGGGGCACAGATACGCAGTATTTT
TRBV2,TRBD2,.,TRBJ2-1,CASSELRLAEDEQFF,TGTGCCAGCAGTGAACTGCGACTAGCGGAGGATGAGCAGTTCTTC
TRBV29-1,.,few,TRBJ1-2,CSVAVSNYGYTF,TGCAGCGTTGCTGTCAGTAACTATGGCTACACCTTC
TRBV12-3/TRBV12-4,TRBD1,.,TRBJ2-7,CASSFHRGTYEQYF,TGTGCCAGCAGTTTCCACAGGGGAACCTACGAGCAGTACTTC
TRBV12-3/TRBV12-4,TRBD1,.,TRBJ1-3,CASGQGAHGNTIYF,TGTGCCAGCGGACAGGGGGCGCACGGAAACACCATATATTTT
TRBV5-5,.,once,TRBJ2-7,CASSTPDIFTYEQYF,TGTGCCAGCAGCACCCCAGACATCTTTACCTACGAGCAGTACTTC
TRBV9,.,.,TRBJ1-2,CASGENYGYTF,TGTGCCAGCGGGGAGAACTATGGCTACACCTTC
TRBV12-3/TRBV12-4,TRBD1,.,TRBJ1-1,CASSLRQGAEAFF,TGTGCCAGCAGTCTTCGACAGGGCGCTGAAGCTTTCTTT
TRBV7-9,TRBD1,few,TRBJ2-3,CASSPLGQENTDTQYF,TGTGCCAGCAGCCCTTTGGGACAGGAGAACACAGATACGCAGTATTTT
TRBV29-1,TRBD1,.,TRBJ2-7,CSVGTGTNEQYF,TGCAGCGTGGGGACAGGGACCAACGAGCAGTACTTC
TRBV5-1,.,.,TRBJ1-4,CASSLDRVNEKLFF,TGCGCCAGCAGCTTGGACAGAGTAAATGAAAAACTGTTTTTT
TRBV4-2,.,.,TRBJ1-3,CASSPAIEAGNTIYF,TGTGCCAGCAGCCCAGCAATAGAAGCTGGAAACACCATATATTTT
TRBV5-1,TRBD1,.,TRBJ1-5,CASSLGTGDNQPQHF,TGCGCCAGCAGCCTCGGGACAGGGGACAATCAGCCCCAGCATTTT
TRBV28,.,many,TRBJ1-1,CASSLWGRERQAFF,TGTGCCAGCAGTTTATGGGGTAGGGAGCGGCAAGCTTTCTTT
TRBV20-1,.,few,TRBJ1-2,CSAGGTVYGYTF,TGCAGTGCTGGAGGGACCGTCTATGGCTACACCTTC
TRBV14,.,.,TRBJ2-4,CASSPHGIQYF,TGTGCCAGCAGCCCCCACGGCATTCAGTACTTC
TRBV11-2,.,.,TRBJ1-1,CASSLDTWEAFF,TGTGCCAGCAGCTTAGATACGTGGGAAGCTTTCTTT
TRBV12-3/TRBV12-4,.,once,TRBJ1-2,CASSPQLGGVGYTF,TGTGCCAGCAGTCCCCAATTAGGGGGGGTAGGCTACACCTTC
TRBV6-5,.,.,TRBJ2-3,CASSYSARSDTQYF,TGTGCCAGCAGTTACTCGGCCAGATCAGATACGCAGTATTTT
TRBV2,.,.,TRBJ1-1,CASSSTEAFF,TGTGCCAGCAGCTCCACTGAAGCTTTCTTT
TRBV29-1,TRBD1,.,TRBJ2-5,CSVEEGGGETQYF,TGCAGCGTTGAAGAAGGGGGCGGTGAGACCCAGTACTTC
TRBV4-1,.,few,TRBJ1-2,CASSQKGGYGYTF,TGCGCCAGCAGCCAAAAGGGGGGCTATGGCTACACCTTC
TRBV29-1,.,.,TRBJ1-2,CSVERGGNYGYTF,TGCAGCGTTGAAAGAGGTGGGAACTATGGCTACACCTTC
TRBV5-1,.,.,TRBJ2-5,CASSFNRAGETQYF,TGCGCCAGCAGCTTTAACAGGGCCGGTGAGACCCAGTACTTC
TRBV27,TRBD1,.,TRBJ1-5,CASSSSQGANQPQHF,TGTGCCAGCAGTTCCTCACAGGGGGCCAATCAGCCCCAGCATTTT